This entry features one TCR beta chain sequence. A single count supports this clone. Its cognate antigen has yet to be identified. The record has no base qualities; no much larger clone is one base away. The entry originates in a study of blood T cell repertoires in COVID-19 (dated by TCRdb to 2020 to 2021). In the study overall: The collaborator samples originated in the United States, Italy and Spain and spanned the acute and convalescent phases of COVID-19. The material from the prospective study consisted of cDNA or gDNA derived from T cells, B-cell-depleted T cells, or PBMCs. Subjects who had been exposed to COVID-19, were actively infected with it, or had recovered from it provided the deeply sampled blood TCRbeta repertoires that made up the dataset. The repertoires were released in a freely available public database intended as a resource for research on the immune response to SARS-CoV-2. Samples were obtained from the ongoing ImmuneRACE study (first 160 participants) and from about 1,300 subjects provided by 6 global collaborators. Nearly every sample came with metadata listing a de-identified subject ID, COVID-19 status, age in years and sex. Where available, HLA class I and class II types were obtained from metadata supplied by the sample provider rather than from assay-based typing.

The collaborating institutions used their own protocols to collect whole blood in K2EDTA tubes. For TCRbeta analysis, collaborators shipped samples as frozen whole blood, isolated PBMCs, or DNA extracted from either of those sample types. TCRbeta CDR3 regions were amplified from genomic DNA using the immunoSEQ Assay, a bias-controlled multiplex PCR. Per the original workflow: Within the assay, amplification of reference gene primers was used to estimate how many nucleated cells each sample contained. To quantify the absolute abundance of each unique TCRbeta CDR3 rearrangement, sequence reads were collapsed and filtered. Productive Simpson clonality was computed per sample as the square root of Simpson's diversity index over productive rearrangements. TCRdb obtained this table from immuneACCESS and retained in-frame rearrangements with V and J assigned. These tables miss some clones; where compared with another copy, unresolved V genes account for less than half of the shortfall, and the remainder is unexplained. V, J and clone size are taken as reported in that table, and D and trimming were inferred from the DNA itself. The sample data list approximately 280,000 clones, and around 89% of these were observed just once. About 4.2% of the sample is in the top ten clones.

From the cysteine through the phenylalanine, the CDR3 covers 16 amino acids. This entry keeps only the CDR3 DNA: 48 bases, framed from base 1. CDR1 MNHEY and CDR2 SMNVEV are derived from the germline V gene (reference sequence). The germline V end is reduced by 4 bases and the J end by 6 bases; junction bases left unmatched: 10. Study-level results and caveats: How much clinical and demographic metadata was included differed by source and by participant, and the metadata was provided uncurated.

The sample was peripheral blood. The chain uses TRBV27 and TRBJ2-1; 9 central nucleotides agree with TRBD1. This receptor was obtained from a man in his forties or fifties with acute or convalescent COVID-19. In nucleotide form, the sequence is TGTGCCAGCAGTTCGATTCGGGACAGGGACAGCAATGAGCAGTTCTTC. The translation is CASSSIRDRDSNEQFF.